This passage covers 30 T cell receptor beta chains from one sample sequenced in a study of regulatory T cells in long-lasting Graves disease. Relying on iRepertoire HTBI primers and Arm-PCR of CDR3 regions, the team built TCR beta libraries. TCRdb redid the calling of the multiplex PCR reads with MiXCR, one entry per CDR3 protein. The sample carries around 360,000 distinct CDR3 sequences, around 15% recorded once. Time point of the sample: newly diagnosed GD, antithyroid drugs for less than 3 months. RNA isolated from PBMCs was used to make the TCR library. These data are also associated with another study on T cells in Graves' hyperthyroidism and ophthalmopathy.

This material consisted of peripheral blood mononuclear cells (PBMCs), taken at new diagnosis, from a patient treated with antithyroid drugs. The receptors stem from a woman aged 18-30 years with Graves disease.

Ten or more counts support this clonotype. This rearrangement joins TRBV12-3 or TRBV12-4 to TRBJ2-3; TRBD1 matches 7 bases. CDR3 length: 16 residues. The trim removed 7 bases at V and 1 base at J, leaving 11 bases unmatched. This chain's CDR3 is CASTPGQVVRTDTQYF. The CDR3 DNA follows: TGTGCCAGCACTCCCGGACAGGTAGTTCGCACAGATACGCAGTATTTT.

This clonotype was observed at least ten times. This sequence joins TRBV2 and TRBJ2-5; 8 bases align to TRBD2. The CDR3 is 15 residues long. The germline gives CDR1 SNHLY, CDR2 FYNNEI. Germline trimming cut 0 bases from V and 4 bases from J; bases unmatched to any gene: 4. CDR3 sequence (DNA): TGTGCCAGCAGTGAAGCGCCGAGCGGGGGAGAGACCCAGTACTTC. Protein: CASSEAPSGGETQYF.

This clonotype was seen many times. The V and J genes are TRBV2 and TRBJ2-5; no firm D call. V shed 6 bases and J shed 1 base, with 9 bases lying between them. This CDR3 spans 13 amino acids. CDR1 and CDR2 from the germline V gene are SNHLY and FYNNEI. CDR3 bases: TGTGCCAGCAGGTCCTGGGCCCAAGAGACCCAGTACTTC. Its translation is CASRSWAQETQYF.

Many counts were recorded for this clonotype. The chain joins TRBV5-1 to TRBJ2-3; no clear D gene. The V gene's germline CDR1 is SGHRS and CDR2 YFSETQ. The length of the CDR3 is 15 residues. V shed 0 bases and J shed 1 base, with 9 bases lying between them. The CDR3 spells CASSLGTDRTDTQYF. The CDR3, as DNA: TGCGCCAGCAGCTTGGGGACGGACCGCACAGATACGCAGTATTTT.

The CDR3 DNA is TGTGCCAGCAGTGGCCCGGGACAGGACTACGAGCAGTACTTC. Translation: CASSGPGQDYEQYF. The V call is TRBV12-3 or TRBV12-4, the J call TRBJ2-7, with 8 bases matching TRBD1. CDR3 length: 14 residues. V lost 5 bases, J lost 3 bases, and 6 bases stayed unmatched.

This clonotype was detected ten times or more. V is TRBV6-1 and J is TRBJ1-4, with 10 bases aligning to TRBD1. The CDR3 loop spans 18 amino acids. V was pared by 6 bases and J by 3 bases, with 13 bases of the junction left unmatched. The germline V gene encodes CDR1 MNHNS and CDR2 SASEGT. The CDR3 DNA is TGTGCCAGCAGACTGACAGGGGGCAACGCTTTGGCTAATGAAAAACTGTTTTTT. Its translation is CASRLTGGNALANEKLFF.

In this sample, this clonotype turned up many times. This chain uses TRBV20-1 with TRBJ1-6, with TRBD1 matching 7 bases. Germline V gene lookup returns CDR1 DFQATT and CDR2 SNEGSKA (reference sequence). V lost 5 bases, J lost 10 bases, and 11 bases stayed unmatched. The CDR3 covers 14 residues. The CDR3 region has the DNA TGCAGTGCTCGTACAGGGGTAGGAGGATCACCCCTCCACTTT. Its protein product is CSARTGVGGSPLHF.

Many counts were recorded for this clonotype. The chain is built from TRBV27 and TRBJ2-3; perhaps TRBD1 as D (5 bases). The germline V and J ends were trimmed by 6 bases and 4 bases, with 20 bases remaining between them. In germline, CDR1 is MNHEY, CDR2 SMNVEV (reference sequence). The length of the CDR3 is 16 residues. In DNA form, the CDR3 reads TGTGCCAGCAGGCCAGGAAGGGGCGGTATCGCAGATACGCAGTATTTT. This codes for CASRPGRGGIADTQYF.

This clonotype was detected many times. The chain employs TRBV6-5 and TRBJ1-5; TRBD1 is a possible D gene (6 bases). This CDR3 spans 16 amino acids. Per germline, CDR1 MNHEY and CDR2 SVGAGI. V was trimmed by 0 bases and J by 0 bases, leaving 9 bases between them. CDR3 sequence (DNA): TGTGCCAGCAGTTACTCAGGGGGATATAGCAATCAGCCCCAGCATTTT. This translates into CASSYSGGYSNQPQHF.

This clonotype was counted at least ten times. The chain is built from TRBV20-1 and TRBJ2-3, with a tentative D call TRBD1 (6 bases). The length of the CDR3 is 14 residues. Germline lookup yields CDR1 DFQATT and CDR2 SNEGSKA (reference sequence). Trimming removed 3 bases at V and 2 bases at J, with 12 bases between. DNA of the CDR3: TGCAGTGCTAGCCTTACAGGGTTCACAGATACGCAGTATTTT. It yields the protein CSASLTGFTDTQYF.

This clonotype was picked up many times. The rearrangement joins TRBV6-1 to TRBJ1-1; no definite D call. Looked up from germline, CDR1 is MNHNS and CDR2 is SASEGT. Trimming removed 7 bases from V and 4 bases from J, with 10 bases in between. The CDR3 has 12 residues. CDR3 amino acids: CASIHGVTEAFF. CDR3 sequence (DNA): TGTGCCAGCATTCACGGGGTCACTGAAGCTTTCTTT.

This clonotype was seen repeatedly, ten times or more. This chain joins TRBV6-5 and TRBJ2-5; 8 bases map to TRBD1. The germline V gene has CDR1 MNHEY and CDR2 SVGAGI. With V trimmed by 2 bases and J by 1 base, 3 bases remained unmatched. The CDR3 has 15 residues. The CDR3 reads CASSYGRGPQETQYF. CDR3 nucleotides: TGTGCCAGCAGTTACGGCAGGGGGCCCCAAGAGACCCAGTACTTC.

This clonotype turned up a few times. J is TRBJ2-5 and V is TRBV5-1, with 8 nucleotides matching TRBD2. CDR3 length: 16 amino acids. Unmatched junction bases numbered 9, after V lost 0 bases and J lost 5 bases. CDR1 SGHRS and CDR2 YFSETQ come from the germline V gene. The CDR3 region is CASSLATRTSLETQYF. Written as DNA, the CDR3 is TGCGCCAGCAGCTTGGCCACCCGGACTAGCCTGGAGACCCAGTACTTC.

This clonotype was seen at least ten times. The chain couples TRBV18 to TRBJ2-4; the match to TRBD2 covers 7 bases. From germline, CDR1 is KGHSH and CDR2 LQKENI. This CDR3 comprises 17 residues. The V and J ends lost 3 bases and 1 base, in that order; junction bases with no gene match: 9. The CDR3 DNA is TGTGCCAGCTCACCCCTCCCGGGGGGAAGTGCCAAAAACATTCAGTACTTC. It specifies CASSPLPGGSAKNIQYF.

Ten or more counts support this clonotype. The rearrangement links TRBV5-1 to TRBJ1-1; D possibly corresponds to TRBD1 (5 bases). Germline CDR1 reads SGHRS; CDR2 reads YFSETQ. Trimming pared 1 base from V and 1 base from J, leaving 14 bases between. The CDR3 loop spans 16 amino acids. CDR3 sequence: CASSLFAGTPNTEAFF. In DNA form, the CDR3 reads TGCGCCAGCAGCTTGTTCGCGGGGACCCCGAACACTGAAGCTTTCTTT.

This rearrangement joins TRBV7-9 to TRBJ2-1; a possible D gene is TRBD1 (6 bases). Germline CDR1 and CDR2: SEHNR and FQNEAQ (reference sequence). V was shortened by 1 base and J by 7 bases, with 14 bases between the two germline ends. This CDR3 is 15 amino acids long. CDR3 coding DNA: TGTGCCAGCAGCTTAGGGGGGCTAGTCGGGAATGAGCAGTTCTTC. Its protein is CASSLGGLVGNEQFF.

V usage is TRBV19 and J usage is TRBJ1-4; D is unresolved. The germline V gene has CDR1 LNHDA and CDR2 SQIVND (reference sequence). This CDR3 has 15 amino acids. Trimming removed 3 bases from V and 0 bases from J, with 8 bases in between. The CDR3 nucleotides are TGTGCCAGTAGTATCGCAGTCGCAACTAATGAAAAACTGTTTTTT. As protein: CASSIAVATNEKLFF.

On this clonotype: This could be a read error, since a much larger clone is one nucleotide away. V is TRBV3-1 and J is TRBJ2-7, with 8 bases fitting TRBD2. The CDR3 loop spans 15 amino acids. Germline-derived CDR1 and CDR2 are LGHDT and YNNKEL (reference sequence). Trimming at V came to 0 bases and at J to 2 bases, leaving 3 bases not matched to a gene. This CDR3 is CASSQDPGGAYEQYF. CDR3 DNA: TGTGCCAGCAGCCAAGATCCGGGGGGGGCCTACGAGCAGTACTTC.

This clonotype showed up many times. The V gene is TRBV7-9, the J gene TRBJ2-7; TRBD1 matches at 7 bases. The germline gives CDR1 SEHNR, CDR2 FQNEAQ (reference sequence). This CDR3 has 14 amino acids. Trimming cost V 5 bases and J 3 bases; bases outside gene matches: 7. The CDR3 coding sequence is TGTGCCAGCAGCCACCGGGACAGAAACTACGAGCAGTACTTC. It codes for CASSHRDRNYEQYF.

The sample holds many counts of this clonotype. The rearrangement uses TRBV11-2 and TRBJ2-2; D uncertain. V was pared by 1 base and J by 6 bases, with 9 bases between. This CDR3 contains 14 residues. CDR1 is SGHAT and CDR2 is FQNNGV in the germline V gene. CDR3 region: CASSLGSMSGELFF. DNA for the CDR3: TGTGCCAGCAGCTTAGGGTCAATGTCCGGGGAGCTGTTTTTT.

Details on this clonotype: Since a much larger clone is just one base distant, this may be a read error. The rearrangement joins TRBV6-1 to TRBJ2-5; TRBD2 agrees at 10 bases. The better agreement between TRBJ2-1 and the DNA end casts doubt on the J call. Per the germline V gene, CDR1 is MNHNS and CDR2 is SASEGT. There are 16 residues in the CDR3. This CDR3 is CATGISSGRSYNGQFF. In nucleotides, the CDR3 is TGTGCCACCGGAATAAGTAGCGGGAGGTCCTACAATGGGCAGTTCTTC.

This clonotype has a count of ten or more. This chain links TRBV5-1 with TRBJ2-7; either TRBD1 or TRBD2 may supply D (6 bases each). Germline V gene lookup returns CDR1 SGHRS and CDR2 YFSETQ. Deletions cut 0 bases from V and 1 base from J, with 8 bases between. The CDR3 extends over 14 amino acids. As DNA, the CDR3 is TGCGCCAGCAGCTTGGTAGGGGGGTCCTACGAGCAGTACTTC. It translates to CASSLVGGSYEQYF.

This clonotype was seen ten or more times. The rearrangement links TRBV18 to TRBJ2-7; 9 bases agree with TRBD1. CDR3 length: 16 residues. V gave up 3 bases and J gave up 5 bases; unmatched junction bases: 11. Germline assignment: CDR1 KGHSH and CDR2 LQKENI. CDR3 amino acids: CASSPRGTGSPNEQYF. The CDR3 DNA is TGTGCCAGCTCACCGCGTGGGACAGGGTCCCCGAACGAGCAGTACTTC.

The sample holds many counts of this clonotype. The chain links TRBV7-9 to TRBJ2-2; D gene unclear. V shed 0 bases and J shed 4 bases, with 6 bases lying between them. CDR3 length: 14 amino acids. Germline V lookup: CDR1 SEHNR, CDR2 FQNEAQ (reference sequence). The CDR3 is CASSLATRTGELFF. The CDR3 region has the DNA TGTGCCAGCAGCTTAGCGACGCGCACCGGGGAGCTGTTTTTT.

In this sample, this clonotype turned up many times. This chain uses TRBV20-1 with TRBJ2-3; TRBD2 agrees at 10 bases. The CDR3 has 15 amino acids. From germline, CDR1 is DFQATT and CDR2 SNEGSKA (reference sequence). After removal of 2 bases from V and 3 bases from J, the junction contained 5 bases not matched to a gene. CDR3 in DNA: TGCAGTGCTAGAAACCCTAGCGGGAGTACAGATACGCAGTATTTT. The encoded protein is CSARNPSGSTDTQYF.

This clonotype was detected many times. CDR3 sequence (DNA): TGTGCCAGCTCACCACTTCCAAGGACATTTTATAGCAATCAGCCCCAGCATTTT. Translated: CASSPLPRTFYSNQPQHF. J is TRBJ1-5 and V is TRBV18, with a weak D call TRBD1 (5 bases). V gave up 1 base and J gave up 0 bases, with 16 bases separating them. CDR1 is KGHSH and CDR2 is LQKENI in the germline V gene. There are 18 residues in the CDR3.

The CDR3 spells CASKPSAIAYEQYF. In nucleotides, the CDR3 is TGTGCCAGTAAGCCCTCCGCCATCGCCTACGAGCAGTACTTC. The chain has TRBV19 and TRBJ2-7, with D hard to call. The CDR3 has 14 residues. With 7 bases removed from V and 2 bases from J, the gap between germline ends came to 15 bases. In germline, CDR1 is LNHDA, CDR2 SQIVND (reference sequence).

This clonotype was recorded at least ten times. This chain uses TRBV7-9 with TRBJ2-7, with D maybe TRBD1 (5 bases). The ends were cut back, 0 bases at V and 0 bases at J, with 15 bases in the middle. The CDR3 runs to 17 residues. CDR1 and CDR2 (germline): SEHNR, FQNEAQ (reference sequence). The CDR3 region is CASSLALGPQGSYEQYF. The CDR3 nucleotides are TGTGCCAGCAGCTTAGCGCTTGGGCCTCAGGGCTCCTACGAGCAGTACTTC.

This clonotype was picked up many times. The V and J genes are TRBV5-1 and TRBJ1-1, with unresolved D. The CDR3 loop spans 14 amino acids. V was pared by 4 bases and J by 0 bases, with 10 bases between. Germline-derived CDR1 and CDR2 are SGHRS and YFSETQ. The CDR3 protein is CASSPSRVNTEAFF. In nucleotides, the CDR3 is TGCGCCAGCAGCCCCAGTCGTGTGAACACTGAAGCTTTCTTT. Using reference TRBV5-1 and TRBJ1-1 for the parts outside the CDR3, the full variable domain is KAGVTQTPRYLIKTRGQQVTLSCSPISGHRSVSWYQQTPGQGLQFLFEYFSETQRNKGNFPGRFSGRQFSNSRSEMNVSTLELGDSALYLCASSPSRVNTEAFFGQGTRLTVV.

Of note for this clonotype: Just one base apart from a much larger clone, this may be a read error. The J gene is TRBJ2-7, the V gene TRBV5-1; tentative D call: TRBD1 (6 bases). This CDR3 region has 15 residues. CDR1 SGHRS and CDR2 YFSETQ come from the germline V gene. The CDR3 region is CASSLFGTNPYEQYF. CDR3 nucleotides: TGTGCCAGCAGCTTGTTCGGGACAAACCCCTACGAGCAGTACTTC.